This TCR beta chain came from a study of T cell changes during pregnancy in multiple sclerosis. V dropped 5 bases and J dropped 2; count of bases not matched to a gene: 8. Germline CDR1 GTSNPN, CDR2 SVGIG (reference sequence). CDR3 size: 15 residues. Here immunoSEQ multiplex PCR was the method, and the copy in TCRdb shows in-frame clones only, minus some. The data contain approximately 41,000 clones, around 90% of them singletons. This chain uses TRBV30 with TRBJ2-1, with TRBD2 matching 8 bases. The source was CD4+ T cells from peripheral blood mononuclear cells, collected in the second trimester of pregnancy. The TCR sequence derives from a female donor with multiple sclerosis, enrolled in a pregnancy study. The chain's CDR3 is CAWRFPGLAYNEQFF. DNA for the CDR3: TGTGCCTGGCGATTCCCGGGACTAGCCTACAATGAGCAGTTCTTC.